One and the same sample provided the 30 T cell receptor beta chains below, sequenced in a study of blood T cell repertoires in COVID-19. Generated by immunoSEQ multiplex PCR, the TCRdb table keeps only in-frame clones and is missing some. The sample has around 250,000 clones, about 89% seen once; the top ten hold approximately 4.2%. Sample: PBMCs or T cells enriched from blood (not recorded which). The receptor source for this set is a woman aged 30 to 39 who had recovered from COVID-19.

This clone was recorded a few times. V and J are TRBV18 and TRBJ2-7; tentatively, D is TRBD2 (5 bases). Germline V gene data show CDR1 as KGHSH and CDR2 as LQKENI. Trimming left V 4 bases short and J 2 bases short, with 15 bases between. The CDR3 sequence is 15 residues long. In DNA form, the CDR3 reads TGTGCCAGCTCACAGGTAGAGGACTCCCCCTACGAGCAGTACTTC. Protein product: CASSQVEDSPYEQYF.

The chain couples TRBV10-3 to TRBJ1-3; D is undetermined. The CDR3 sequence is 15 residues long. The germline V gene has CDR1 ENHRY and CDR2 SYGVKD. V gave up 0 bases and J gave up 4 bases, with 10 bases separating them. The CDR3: CAISESAGSGNTIYF. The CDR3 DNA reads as TGTGCCATCAGTGAGTCCGCAGGTTCCGGAAACACCATATATTTT.

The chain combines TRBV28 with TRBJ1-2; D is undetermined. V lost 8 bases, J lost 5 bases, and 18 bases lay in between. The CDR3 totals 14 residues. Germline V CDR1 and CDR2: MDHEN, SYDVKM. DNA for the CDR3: TGTGCCAGCTCTTTTGGGAGATCGGGGTATGGCTACACCTTC. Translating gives CASSFGRSGYGYTF.

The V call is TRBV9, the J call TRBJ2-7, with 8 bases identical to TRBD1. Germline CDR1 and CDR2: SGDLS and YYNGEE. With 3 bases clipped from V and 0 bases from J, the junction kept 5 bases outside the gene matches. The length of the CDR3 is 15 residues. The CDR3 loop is CASSETGGSSYEQYF. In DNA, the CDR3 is TGTGCCAGCAGCGAAACAGGGGGAAGCTCCTACGAGCAGTACTTC.

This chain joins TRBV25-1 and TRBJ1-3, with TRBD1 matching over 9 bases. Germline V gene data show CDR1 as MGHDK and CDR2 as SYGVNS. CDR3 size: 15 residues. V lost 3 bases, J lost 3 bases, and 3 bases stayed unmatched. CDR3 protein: CASSDTGGGGNTIYF. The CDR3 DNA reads TGTGCCAGCAGTGACACAGGGGGCGGTGGAAACACCATATATTTT.

CDR3 coding DNA: TGTGCCAGCAGCGGCAACAGGGGTTGGAACACTGAAGCTTTCTTT. Protein sequence: CASSGNRGWNTEAFF. The genes are TRBV7-2 and TRBJ1-1, with 7 positions matching TRBD1. The ends lost 5 bases at V and 1 base at J; junction bases unmatched: 7. The germline gives CDR1 SGHTA, CDR2 FQGNSA. The CDR3 consists of 15 residues.

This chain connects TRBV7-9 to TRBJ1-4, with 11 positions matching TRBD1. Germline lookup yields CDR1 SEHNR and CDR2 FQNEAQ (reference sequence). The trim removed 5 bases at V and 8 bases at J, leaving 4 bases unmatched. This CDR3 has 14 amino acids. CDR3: CASSPGTGGEKLFF. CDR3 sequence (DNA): TGTGCCAGCAGCCCCGGGACAGGGGGGGAAAAACTGTTTTTT.

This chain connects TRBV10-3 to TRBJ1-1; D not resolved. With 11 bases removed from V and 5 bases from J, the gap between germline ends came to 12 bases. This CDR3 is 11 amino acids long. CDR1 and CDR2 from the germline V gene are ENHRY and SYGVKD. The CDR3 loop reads CASSGRTEAFF. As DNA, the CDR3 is TGTGCCTCATCCGGGAGAACTGAAGCTTTCTTT.

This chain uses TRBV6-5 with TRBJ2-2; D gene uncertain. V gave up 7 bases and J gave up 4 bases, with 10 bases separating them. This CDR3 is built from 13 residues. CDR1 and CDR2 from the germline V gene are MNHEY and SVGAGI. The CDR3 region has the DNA TGTGCCAGCAATCAACGAGGCACCGGGGAGCTGTTTTTT. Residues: CASNQRGTGELFF.

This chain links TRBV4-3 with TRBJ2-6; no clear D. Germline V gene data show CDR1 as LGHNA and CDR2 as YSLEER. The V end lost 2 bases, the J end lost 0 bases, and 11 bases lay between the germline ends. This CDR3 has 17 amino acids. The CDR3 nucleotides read TGCGCCAGCAGCCAAACGTACAGACGCTCTGGGGCCAACGTCCTGACTTTC. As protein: CASSQTYRRSGANVLTF.

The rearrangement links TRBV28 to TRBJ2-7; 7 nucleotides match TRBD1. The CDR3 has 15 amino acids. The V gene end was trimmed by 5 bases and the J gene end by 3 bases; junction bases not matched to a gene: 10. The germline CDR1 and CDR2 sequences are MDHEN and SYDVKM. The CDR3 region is CASSPQGDNHYEQYF. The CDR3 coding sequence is TGTGCCAGCAGTCCCCAGGGGGACAACCACTACGAGCAGTACTTC.

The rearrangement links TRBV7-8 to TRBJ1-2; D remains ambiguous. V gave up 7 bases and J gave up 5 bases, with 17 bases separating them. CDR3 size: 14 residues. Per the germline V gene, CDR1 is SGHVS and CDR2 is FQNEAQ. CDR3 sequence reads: CASTPPGFRYGYTF. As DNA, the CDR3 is TGTGCCAGCACCCCGCCGGGATTTCGGTATGGCTACACCTTC.

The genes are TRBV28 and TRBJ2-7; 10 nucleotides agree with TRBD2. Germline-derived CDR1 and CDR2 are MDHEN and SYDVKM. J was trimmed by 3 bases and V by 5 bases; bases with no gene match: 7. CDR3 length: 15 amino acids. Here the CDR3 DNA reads TGTGCCAGCAGTCCAGCGGGAGGGAGGAACTACGAGCAGTACTTC. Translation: CASSPAGGRNYEQYF.

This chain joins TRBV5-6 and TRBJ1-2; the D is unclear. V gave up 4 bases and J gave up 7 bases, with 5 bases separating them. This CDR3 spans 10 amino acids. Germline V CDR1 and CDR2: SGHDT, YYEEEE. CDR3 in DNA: TGTGCCAGCAGCCCTCCTGGCTACACCTTC. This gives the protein CASSPPGYTF. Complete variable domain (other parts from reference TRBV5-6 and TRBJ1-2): DAGVTQSPTHLIKTRGQQVTLRCSPKSGHDTVSWYQQALGQGPQFIFQYYEEEERQRGNFPDRFSGHQFPNYSSELNVNALLLGDSALYLCASSPPGYTFGSGTRLTVV.

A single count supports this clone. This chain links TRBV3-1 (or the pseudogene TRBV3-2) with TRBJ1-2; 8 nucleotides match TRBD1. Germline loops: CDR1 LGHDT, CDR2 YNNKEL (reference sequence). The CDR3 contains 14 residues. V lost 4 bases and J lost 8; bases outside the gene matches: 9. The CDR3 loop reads CASSLLDREGGYTF. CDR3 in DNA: TGTGCCAGCAGCCTATTGGACAGGGAAGGAGGCTACACCTTC.

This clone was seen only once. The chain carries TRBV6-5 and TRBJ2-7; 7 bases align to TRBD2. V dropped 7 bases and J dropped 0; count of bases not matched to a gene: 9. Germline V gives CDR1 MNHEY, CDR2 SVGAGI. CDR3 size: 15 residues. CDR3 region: CASTYLADSSYEQYF. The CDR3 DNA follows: TGTGCCAGCACCTATCTAGCGGATAGCTCCTACGAGCAGTACTTC.

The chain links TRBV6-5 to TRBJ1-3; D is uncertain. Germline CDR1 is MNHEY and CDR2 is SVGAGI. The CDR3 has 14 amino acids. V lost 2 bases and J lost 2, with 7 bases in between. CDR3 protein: CASSYRSTGNTIYF. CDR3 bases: TGTGCCAGCAGTTACCGGAGTACTGGAAACACCATATATTTT.

The CDR3 bases are TGTGCCAGCAGCTTCCTCAGGGGTATTGACACCATATATTTT. This sequence encodes CASSFLRGIDTIYF. The chain is built from TRBV7-9 and TRBJ1-3; weak D call: TRBD1 (6 bases). Trimming took 3 bases from V and 8 from J, leaving 14 bases between them. From germline, CDR1 is SEHNR and CDR2 FQNEAQ (reference sequence). The CDR3 extends over 14 amino acids.

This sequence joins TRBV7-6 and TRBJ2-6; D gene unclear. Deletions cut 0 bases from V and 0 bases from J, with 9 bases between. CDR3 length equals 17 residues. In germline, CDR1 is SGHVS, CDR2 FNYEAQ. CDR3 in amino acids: CASSLALRDSGANVLTF. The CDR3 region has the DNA TGTGCCAGCAGCTTAGCGCTGAGAGACTCTGGGGCCAACGTCCTGACTTTC.

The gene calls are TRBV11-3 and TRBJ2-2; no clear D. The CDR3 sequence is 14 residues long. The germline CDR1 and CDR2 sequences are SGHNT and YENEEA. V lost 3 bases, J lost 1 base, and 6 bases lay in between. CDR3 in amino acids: CASSFLLNTGELFF. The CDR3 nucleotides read TGTGCCAGCAGCTTCCTTCTGAACACCGGGGAGCTGTTTTTT.

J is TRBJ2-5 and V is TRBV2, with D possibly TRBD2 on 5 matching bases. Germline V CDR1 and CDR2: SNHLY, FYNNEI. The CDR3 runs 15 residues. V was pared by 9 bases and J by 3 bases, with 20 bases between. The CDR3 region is CASLPGVLKKETQYF. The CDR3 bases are TGTGCCAGTCTTCCCGGGGTCCTCAAAAAAGAGACCCAGTACTTC.

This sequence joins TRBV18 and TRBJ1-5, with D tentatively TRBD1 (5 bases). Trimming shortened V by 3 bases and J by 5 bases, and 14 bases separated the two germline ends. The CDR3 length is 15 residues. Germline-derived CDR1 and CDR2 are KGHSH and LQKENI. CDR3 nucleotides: TGTGCCAGCTCACCGTCCAGGGTGGAACATCAGCCCCAGCATTTT. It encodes CASSPSRVEHQPQHF.

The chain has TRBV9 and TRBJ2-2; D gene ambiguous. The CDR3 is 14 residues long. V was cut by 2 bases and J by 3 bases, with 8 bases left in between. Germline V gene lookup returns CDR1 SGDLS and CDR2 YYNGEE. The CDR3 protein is CASSVTVYTGELFF. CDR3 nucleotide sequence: TGTGCCAGCAGCGTCACAGTTTACACCGGGGAGCTGTTTTTT.

This CDR3 reads CAWSDRVLYGYTF. The CDR3 nucleotides are TGTGCCTGGAGTGACAGAGTACTTTATGGCTACACCTTC. V and J are TRBV30 and TRBJ1-2; D is undetermined. The CDR3 contains 13 residues. The V end lost 1 base, the J end lost 5 bases, and 11 bases lay between the germline ends. Germline V CDR1 and CDR2: GTSNPN, SVGIG (reference sequence).

CDR3 sequence: CASRRELPTDTQYF. The CDR3 bases are TGTGCCAGCCGGCGGGAGCTCCCGACAGATACGCAGTATTTT. This sequence joins TRBV28 and TRBJ2-3, with 7 bases lining up with TRBD2. Per the germline V gene, CDR1 is MDHEN and CDR2 is SYDVKM. Germline trimming cut 8 bases from V and 3 bases from J; bases unmatched to any gene: 8. The CDR3 is 14 residues long. The full variable domain, rest sourced from reference TRBV28 and TRBJ2-3, is DVKVTQSSRYLVKRTGEKVFLECVQDMDHENMFWYRQDPGLGLRLIYFSYDVKMKEKGDIPEGYSVSREKKERFSLILESASTNQTSMYLCASRRELPTDTQYFGPGTRLTVL.

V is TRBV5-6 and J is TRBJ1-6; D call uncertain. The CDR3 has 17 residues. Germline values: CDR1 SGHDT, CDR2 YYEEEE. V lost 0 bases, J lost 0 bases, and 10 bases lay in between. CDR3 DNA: TGTGCCAGCAGCTTGGGCCATTTGAGCTCCTATAATTCACCCCTCCACTTT. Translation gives CASSLGHLSSYNSPLHF.

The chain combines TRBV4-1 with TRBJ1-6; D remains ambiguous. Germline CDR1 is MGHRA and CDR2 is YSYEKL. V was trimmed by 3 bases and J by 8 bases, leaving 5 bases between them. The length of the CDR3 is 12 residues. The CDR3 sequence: CASSQGDSPLHF. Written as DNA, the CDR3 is TGCGCCAGCAGCCAGGGCGATTCACCCCTCCACTTT.

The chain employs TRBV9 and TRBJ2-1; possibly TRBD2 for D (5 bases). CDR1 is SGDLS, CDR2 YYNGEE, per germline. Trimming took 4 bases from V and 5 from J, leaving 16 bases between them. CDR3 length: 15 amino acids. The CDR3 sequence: CASSTPGIDNNEQFF. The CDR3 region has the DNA TGTGCCAGCAGCACTCCCGGGATCGACAACAATGAGCAGTTCTTC.

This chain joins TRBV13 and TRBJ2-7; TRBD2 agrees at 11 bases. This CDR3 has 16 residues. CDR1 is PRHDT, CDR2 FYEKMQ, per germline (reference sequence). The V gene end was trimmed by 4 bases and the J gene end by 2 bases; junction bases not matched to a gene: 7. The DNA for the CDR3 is TGTGCCAGCAGCTCAACCTTTAGCGGGAGGGCCTACGAGCAGTACTTC. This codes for CASSSTFSGRAYEQYF.

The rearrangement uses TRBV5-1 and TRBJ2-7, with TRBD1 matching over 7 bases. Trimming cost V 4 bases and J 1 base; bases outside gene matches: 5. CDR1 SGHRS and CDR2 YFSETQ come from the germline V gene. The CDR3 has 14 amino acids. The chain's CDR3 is CASSADRASYEQYF. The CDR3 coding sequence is TGCGCCAGCAGCGCAGACAGGGCGTCCTACGAGCAGTACTTC.